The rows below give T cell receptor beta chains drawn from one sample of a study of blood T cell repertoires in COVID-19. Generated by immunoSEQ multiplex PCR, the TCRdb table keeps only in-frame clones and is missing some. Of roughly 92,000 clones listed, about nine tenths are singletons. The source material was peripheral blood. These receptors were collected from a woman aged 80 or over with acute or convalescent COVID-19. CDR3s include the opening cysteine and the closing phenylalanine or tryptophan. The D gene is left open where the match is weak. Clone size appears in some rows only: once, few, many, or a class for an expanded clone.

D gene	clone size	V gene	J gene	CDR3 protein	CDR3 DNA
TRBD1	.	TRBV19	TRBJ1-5	CASSITVTGDKPQHF	TGTGCCAGTAGTATCACCGTCACAGGGGATAAGCCCCAGCATTTT
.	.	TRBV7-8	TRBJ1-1	CASSLWWAGGLNTEAFF	TGTGCCAGCAGCTTATGGTGGGCGGGGGGCCTTAACACTGAAGCTTTCTTT
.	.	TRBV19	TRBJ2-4	CASRATARNYKNIQYF	TGTGCCAGTAGGGCGACAGCCCGAAACTATAAAAACATTCAGTACTTC
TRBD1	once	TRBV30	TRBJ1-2	CAWSVTFQAGGNGYTF	TGTGCCTGGAGTGTAACGTTTCAGGCAGGGGGAAATGGCTACACCTTC
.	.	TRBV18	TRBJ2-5	CASSPGGSKETQYF	TGTGCCAGCTCACCAGGGGGCTCCAAGGAGACCCAGTACTTC
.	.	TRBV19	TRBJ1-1	CASSIAAGIGMNTEAFF	TGTGCCAGTAGTATAGCGGCAGGGATTGGGATGAACACTGAAGCTTTCTTT
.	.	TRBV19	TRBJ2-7	CASSIGGNWKGEQYF	TGTGCCAGTAGTATAGGGGGCAACTGGAAGGGCGAGCAGTACTTC
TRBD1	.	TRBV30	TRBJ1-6	CAWRRQGDNSPLHF	TGTGCCTGGAGGAGACAGGGGGATAATTCACCCCTCCACTTT
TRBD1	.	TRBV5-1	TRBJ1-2	CASSLDVTGGAGYTF	TGCGCCAGCAGCTTGGACGTGACAGGGGGCGCGGGCTACACCTTC
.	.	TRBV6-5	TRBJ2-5	CASSYSRGRMETQYF	TGTGCCAGCAGTTACTCGAGGGGGAGAATGGAGACCCAGTACTTC
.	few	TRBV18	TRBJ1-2	CASSLDGNYGYTF	TGTGCCAGCTCTCTAGACGGCAACTATGGCTACACCTTC
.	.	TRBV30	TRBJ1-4	CAWSRTASYEKLFF	TGTGCCTGGAGCCGGACAGCCAGCTATGAAAAACTGTTTTTT
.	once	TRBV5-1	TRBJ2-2	CASSLGAGSTGELFF	TGCGCCAGCAGCTTGGGCGCAGGTAGCACCGGGGAGCTGTTTTTT
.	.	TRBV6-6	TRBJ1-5	CASSSYTSNQPQHF	TGTGCCAGCAGTTCCTATACCAGCAATCAGCCCCAGCATTTT
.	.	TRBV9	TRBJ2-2	CASSALPQIRNTGELFF	TGTGCCAGCAGCGCTCTCCCGCAAATCAGAAACACCGGGGAGCTGTTTTTT
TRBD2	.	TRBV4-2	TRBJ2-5	CASSQGGSGGAPGETQYF	TGTGCCAGCAGCCAAGGGGGTAGCGGGGGGGCCCCCGGAGAGACCCAGTACTTC
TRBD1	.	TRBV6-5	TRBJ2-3	CASSLRDRLDTQYF	TGTGCCAGCAGCCTAAGGGACAGATTAGATACGCAGTATTTT
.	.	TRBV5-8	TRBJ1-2	CASSLDGRSLFGYTF	TGTGCCAGCAGCTTGGATGGCAGATCCCTTTTTGGCTACACCTTC
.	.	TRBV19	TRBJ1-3	CASSIARTVRGNTIYF	TGTGCCAGTAGTATCGCTCGGACAGTCCGTGGAAACACCATATATTTT
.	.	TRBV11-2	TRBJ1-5	CASSPDGRYSNQPQHF	TGTGCCAGCAGTCCGGACGGGAGATATAGCAATCAGCCCCAGCATTTT
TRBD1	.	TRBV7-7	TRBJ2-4	CASSFLPSTGGDLAKNIQYF	TGTGCTAGCAGCTTTCTGCCTTCGACAGGGGGAGATCTAGCCAAAAACATTCAGTACTTC
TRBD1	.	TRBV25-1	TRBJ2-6	CASSAGTGIPGANVLTF	TGTGCCAGCAGTGCGGGGACAGGGATTCCTGGGGCCAACGTCCTGACTTTC
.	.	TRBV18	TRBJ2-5	CASSGETQYF	TGTGCCAGCTCAGGCGAGACCCAGTACTTC
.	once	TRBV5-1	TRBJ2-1	CASSLRVGADNEQFF	TGCGCCAGCAGCTTGAGAGTAGGTGCGGACAATGAGCAGTTCTTC
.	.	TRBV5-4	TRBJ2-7	CASSLDLDRAGSEQYF	TGTGCCAGCAGCTTGGATCTGGACAGAGCCGGTAGCGAGCAGTACTTC
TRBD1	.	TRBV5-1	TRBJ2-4	CASSQRTGGEAKNIQYF	TGCGCCAGCAGCCAGAGGACAGGGGGCGAAGCCAAAAACATTCAGTACTTC
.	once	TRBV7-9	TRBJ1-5	CASSLSYNQPQHF	TGTGCCAGCAGCTTATCCTACAATCAGCCCCAGCATTTT
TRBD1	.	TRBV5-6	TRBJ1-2	CASSLVTGVGSYTF	TGTGCCAGCAGCTTGGTCACAGGGGTAGGGAGCTACACCTTC
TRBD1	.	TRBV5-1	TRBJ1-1	CASSLVTGGNTEAFF	TGCGCCAGCAGCTTGGTGACAGGGGGCAACACTGAAGCTTTCTTT
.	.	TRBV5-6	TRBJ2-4	CASSPVGPQVDIQYF	TGTGCCAGCAGCCCCGTGGGCCCTCAAGTTGACATTCAGTACTTC
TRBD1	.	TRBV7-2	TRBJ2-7	CASTPSTGYYYEQYF	TGTGCCAGCACACCCTCGACAGGGTATTACTACGAGCAGTACTTC
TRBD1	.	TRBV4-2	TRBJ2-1	CASSQNGFSRDRGGGEQFF	TGTGCCAGCAGCCAAAACGGCTTCTCCCGGGACAGGGGTGGAGGTGAGCAGTTCTTC
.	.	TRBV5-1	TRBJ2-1	CASSLREPGRPYNEQFF	TGCGCCAGCAGCCTACGGGAGCCAGGGAGGCCCTACAATGAGCAGTTCTTC
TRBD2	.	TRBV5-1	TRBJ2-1	CASSLIAAGGNNEQFF	TGCGCCAGCAGCTTGATAGCGGCGGGGGGCAACAATGAGCAGTTCTTC
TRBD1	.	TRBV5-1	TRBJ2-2	CASSLRGQAETGELFF	TGCGCCAGCAGCTTGAGGGGACAGGCGGAGACCGGGGAGCTGTTTTTT
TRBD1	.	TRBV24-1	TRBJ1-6	CATPFRGQINSPLHF	TGTGCCACCCCTTTCCGGGGACAGATAAATTCACCCCTCCACTTT
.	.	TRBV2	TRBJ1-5	CASSSGMSQPQHF	TGTGCCAGCAGCTCGGGGATGTCTCAGCCCCAGCATTTT
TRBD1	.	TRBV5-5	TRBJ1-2	CASSQGQGYGYTF	TGTGCCAGCAGCCAAGGACAGGGCTATGGCTACACCTTC
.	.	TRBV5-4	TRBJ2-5	CASSLGVNQETQYF	TGTGCCAGCAGCTTGGGAGTTAACCAAGAGACCCAGTACTTC
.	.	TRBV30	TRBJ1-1	CAWRDFSRNTEAFF	TGTGCCTGGAGAGATTTTAGCCGGAACACTGAAGCTTTCTTT
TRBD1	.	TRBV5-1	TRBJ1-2	CASSLMILTGGPQGGYTF	TGCGCCAGCAGCCTCATGATCCTCACAGGGGGCCCTCAAGGGGGCTACACCTTC
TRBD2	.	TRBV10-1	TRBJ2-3	CASSPLGLAGGGTQYF	TGCGCCAGCAGTCCCCTAGGACTAGCGGGAGGGGGGACGCAGTATTTT
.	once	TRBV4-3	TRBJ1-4	CASSQEAVGGNEKLFF	TGCGCCAGCAGCCAAGAGGCAGTAGGGGGTAATGAAAAACTGTTTTTT
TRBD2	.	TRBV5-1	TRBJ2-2	CASSTTGLRTGELFF	TGCGCCAGCAGCACCACGGGACTACGCACCGGGGAGCTGTTTTTT
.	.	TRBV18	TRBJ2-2	CASSPQTANTGELFF	TGTGCCAGCTCACCACAAACTGCCAACACCGGGGAGCTGTTTTTT
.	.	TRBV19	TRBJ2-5	CASSITKGETQYF	TGTGCCAGTAGTATTACCAAGGGGGAGACCCAGTACTTC
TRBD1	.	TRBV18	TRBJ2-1	CASSQRTGGEYNEQFF	TGTGCCAGCTCACAACGGACAGGGGGGGAGTACAATGAGCAGTTCTTC
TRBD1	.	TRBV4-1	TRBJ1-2	CASSRGTVDGNYGYTF	TGCGCCAGCAGCCGAGGGACAGTTGATGGAAACTATGGCTACACCTTC
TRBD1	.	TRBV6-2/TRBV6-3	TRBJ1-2	CASSYFGQGAGYTF	TGTGCCAGCAGTTACTTCGGACAGGGGGCTGGCTACACCTTC
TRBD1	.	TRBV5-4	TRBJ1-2	CASRSGTGANYGYTF	TGTGCCAGCAGGTCCGGGACAGGGGCTAACTATGGCTACACCTTC
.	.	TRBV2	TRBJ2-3	CASRKGGGTDTQYF	TGTGCCAGCAGAAAAGGGGGGGGCACAGATACGCAGTATTTT
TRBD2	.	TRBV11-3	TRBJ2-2	CASSRTSGRDTGELFF	TGTGCCAGCAGCCGAACTAGCGGGAGGGACACCGGGGAGCTGTTTTTT
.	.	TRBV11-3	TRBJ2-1	CASSPGPGQSYNEQFF	TGTGCCAGCAGCCCAGGGCCAGGACAGTCCTACAATGAGCAGTTCTTC
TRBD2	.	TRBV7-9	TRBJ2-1	CASSYPGLAGSEQFF	TGTGCCAGCAGCTACCCGGGACTAGCGGGATCTGAGCAGTTCTTC
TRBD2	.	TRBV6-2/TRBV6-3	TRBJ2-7	CASSYHGTSGGMAYEQYF	TGTGCCAGCAGTTACCACGGGACTAGCGGAGGGATGGCCTACGAGCAGTACTTC
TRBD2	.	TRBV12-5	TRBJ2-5	CASGLVVSRVAGEETQYF	TGTGCTAGTGGTTTGGTGGTTAGTAGGGTAGCGGGGGAGGAGACCCAGTACTTC
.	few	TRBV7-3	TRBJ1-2	CASSLGGRGGTYGYTF	TGTGCCAGCAGCTTAGGGGGAAGAGGAGGGACCTATGGCTACACCTTC
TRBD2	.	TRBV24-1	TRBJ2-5	CATSDGGTNPPETQYF	TGTGCCACCAGTGATGGGGGGACTAACCCCCCAGAGACCCAGTACTTC
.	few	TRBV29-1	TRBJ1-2	CSVEDRGYYGYTF	TGCAGCGTTGAAGATAGGGGTTACTATGGCTACACCTTC